These 18 T cell receptor beta chains were all obtained from the same sample, sequenced in a study of control samples from healthy donors and cancer patients. The method was immunoSEQ multiplex PCR; TCRdb's version includes in-frame clones alone and lacks a portion of them. The sample has about 220,000 clones; around 94% are singletons. Sequencing input: blood. The receptor set was obtained from a man aged 45-60 years in good health.

The genes are TRBV2 and TRBJ1-1; possibly TRBD1 for D (5 bases). In germline, CDR1 is SNHLY, CDR2 FYNNEI. The V end was cut by 0 bases, the J end by 3 bases, with 17 bases between. The CDR3 sequence is 17 residues long. This CDR3 is CASSEALGGGMYTEAFF. The CDR3 bases are TGTGCCAGCAGTGAAGCGCTTGGGGGTGGCATGTACACTGAAGCTTTCTTT.

The V call is TRBV10-1, the J call TRBJ1-2; a weak D match, TRBD1 (5 bases). Germline lookup yields CDR1 WNHNN and CDR2 SYGVQD (reference sequence). The CDR3 contains 13 residues. V was trimmed by 0 bases and J by 6 bases, leaving 8 bases between them. Here the CDR3 reads CASSESGEDGYTF. The CDR3 DNA reads TGCGCCAGCAGTGAGTCGGGGGAAGATGGCTACACCTTC.

The chain joins TRBV7-2 to TRBJ1-2; weak D call: TRBD1 (6 bases). Germline CDR1 is SGHTA and CDR2 is FQGNSA. The germline V and J ends were trimmed by 3 bases and 4 bases, with 18 bases remaining between them. The CDR3 covers 16 residues. The CDR3 here is CASSLPDSQGGYGYTF. In DNA, the CDR3 is TGTGCCAGCAGCTTGCCAGACTCCCAAGGGGGCTATGGCTACACCTTC.

CDR3 protein: CARSKPIDRGLCIANSPLHF. The CDR3 region has the DNA TGTGCCAGAAGTAAACCTATCGACAGGGGGCTCTGTATCGCCAATTCACCCCTCCACTTT. V gene TRBV5-3 combines with J gene TRBJ1-6; 10 bases are a match to TRBD1. TRBV5-3 is marked as an open reading frame, function uncertain. The CDR3 extends over 20 amino acids. Germline trimming cut 5 bases from V and 7 bases from J; bases unmatched to any gene: 21.

The V call is TRBV18, the J call TRBJ2-5; no definite D call. The CDR3 is made up of 14 amino acids. Germline V gene lookup returns CDR1 KGHSH and CDR2 LQKENI. The V gene lost 0 bases and the J gene lost 5 bases, with 10 bases spanning the gap. CDR3 sequence reads: CASSPPSIRETQYF. The CDR3 DNA reads as TGTGCCAGCTCACCACCCTCTATACGGGAGACCCAGTACTTC.

The rearrangement joins TRBV21-1 to TRBJ1-5. TRBV21-1 is reported as a pseudogene. The CDR3 is made up of 12 amino acids. For the CDR3, the DNA is TGTGCCAGCAGCACTACTTATCAGCCCCAGCATTTT. Translated: CASSTTYQPQHF.

The V gene is TRBV19, the J gene TRBJ1-5, with 9 nucleotides matching TRBD1. This CDR3 is built from 13 residues. Trimming removed 7 bases from V and 11 bases from J; junction bases left unmatched: 9. Germline V gives CDR1 LNHDA, CDR2 SQIVND (reference sequence). The CDR3 bases are TGTGCCAGTAAGGACAGGGGCCTAAGGTCCCAGCATTTT. Amino acid sequence: CASKDRGLRSQHF.

The J gene is TRBJ1-5, the V gene TRBV5-1; D possibly corresponds to TRBD1 (5 bases). Germline V gene lookup returns CDR1 SGHRS and CDR2 YFSETQ. V lost 0 bases, J lost 6 bases, and 13 bases lay in between. This CDR3 has 15 residues. The CDR3 DNA sequence: TGCGCCAGCAGCTTGGAATGGGGCTCGGGTCAGCCCCAGCATTTT. Translated: CASSLEWGSGQPQHF.

V usage is TRBV7-2 and J usage is TRBJ1-6, with TRBD1 matching 9 bases. V shed 6 bases, J shed 5 bases, and the junction held 5 bases outside the gene matches. This CDR3 spans 15 amino acids. Germline CDR1 and CDR2: SGHTA and FQGNSA. CDR3 in amino acids: CASSPRTGDNSPLHF. Written as DNA, the CDR3 is TGTGCCAGCAGTCCGCGGACAGGGGATAATTCACCCCTCCACTTT.

The chain is built from TRBV2 and TRBJ2-6; no reliable D call. The CDR3 covers 14 residues. Germline loops: CDR1 SNHLY, CDR2 FYNNEI. Trimming pared 6 bases from V and 0 bases from J, leaving 6 bases between. DNA for the CDR3: TGTGCCAGCAGGCAGAGCTCTGGGGCCAACGTCCTGACTTTC. The encoded protein is CASRQSSGANVLTF.

The V gene is TRBV11-2, the J gene TRBJ1-1; tentative D call: TRBD1 (6 bases). Trimming shortened V by 5 bases and J by 2 bases, and 15 bases separated the two germline ends. CDR3 length equals 15 residues. CDR1 and CDR2 (germline): SGHAT, FQNNGV. CDR3 coding DNA: TGTGCCAGCAGCCCCGTGAGGGGGGCTAACACTGAAGCTTTCTTT. Its translation: CASSPVRGANTEAFF. Supplemented by reference TRBV11-2 and TRBJ1-1, the full variable domain reads EAGVAQSPRYKIIEKRQSVAFWCNPISGHATLYWYQQILGQGPKLLIQFQNNGVVDDSQLPKDRFSAERLKGVDSTLKIQPAKLEDSAVYLCASSPVRGANTEAFFGQGTRLTVV.

The chain joins TRBV5-1 to TRBJ1-1, with 7 positions matching TRBD1. The trim removed 4 bases at V and 3 bases at J, leaving 9 bases unmatched. The CDR3 runs to 15 residues. CDR1 and CDR2 from the germline V gene are SGHRS and YFSETQ. The CDR3 protein is CASSLQTGRDTEAFF. DNA for the CDR3: TGCGCCAGCAGCCTACAGACAGGGAGGGACACTGAAGCTTTCTTT.

This clone was picked up one time. This chain joins TRBV19 and TRBJ2-3, with a weak D call TRBD1 (5 bases). This CDR3 spans 15 amino acids. CDR1 and CDR2 from the germline V gene are LNHDA and SQIVND (reference sequence). The V gene lost 5 bases and the J gene lost 0 bases, with 12 bases spanning the gap. CDR3 loop: CASSGRETSTDTQYF. In DNA, the CDR3 is TGTGCCAGTAGTGGCAGGGAAACTAGCACAGATACGCAGTATTTT.

The chain links TRBV28 to TRBJ1-4, with D unclear. CDR1 is MDHEN and CDR2 is SYDVKM in the germline V gene. CDR3 length: 12 residues. V was cut by 1 base and J by 6 bases, with 3 bases left in between. CDR3: CASSLSYEKLFF. CDR3 sequence (DNA): TGTGCCAGCAGTTTATCTTATGAAAAACTGTTTTTT. The full variable domain, its missing parts supplied by reference TRBV28 and TRBJ1-4, is DVKVTQSSRYLVKRTGEKVFLECVQDMDHENMFWYRQDPGLGLRLIYFSYDVKMKEKGDIPEGYSVSREKKERFSLILESASTNQTSMYLCASSLSYEKLFFGSGTQLSVL.

V gene TRBV9 combines with J gene TRBJ2-3, with 7 nucleotides matching TRBD1. Germline trimming cut 4 bases from V and 3 bases from J; bases unmatched to any gene: 5. There are 14 residues in the CDR3. Germline V CDR1 and CDR2: SGDLS, YYNGEE. Here the CDR3 reads CASSFRDRTDTQYF. The CDR3 DNA sequence: TGTGCCAGCAGCTTCCGGGACAGAACAGATACGCAGTATTTT.

J is TRBJ2-6 and V is TRBV11-3; tentatively, D is TRBD2 (6 bases). V shed 8 bases and J shed 0 bases, with 17 bases lying between them. CDR1 SGHNT and CDR2 YENEEA come from the germline V gene. The CDR3 is made up of 17 amino acids. CDR3 coding DNA: TGTGCCAGCTCCCCGGGTACCGGGAGCTCTGGGGCCAACGTCCTGACTTTC. The encoded protein is CASSPGTGSSGANVLTF.

The rearrangement joins TRBV4-2 to TRBJ2-5, with 9 positions matching TRBD1. Germline V gene lookup returns CDR1 LGHNA and CDR2 YNFKEQ. The V and J ends lost 0 bases and 10 bases, in that order; junction bases with no gene match: 9. This CDR3 region has 15 residues. The CDR3 region has the DNA TGTGCCAGCAGCCAAGATTACAGGGGGCAGAGGATCCAGTACTTC. This sequence encodes CASSQDYRGQRIQYF.

V and J are TRBV28 and TRBJ2-6; 7 bases match TRBD1. Germline V gene sequence: CDR1 MDHEN, CDR2 SYDVKM. V lost 2 bases, J lost 2 bases, and 12 bases stayed unmatched. The CDR3 contains 19 residues. This CDR3 is CASSLNRGAKGAGANVLTF. For the CDR3, the DNA is TGTGCCAGCAGTTTAAACAGGGGAGCTAAAGGGGCTGGGGCCAACGTCCTGACTTTC.